Following are 24 T cell receptor beta chains from one sample sequenced in a study of T cell responses to AZD1222 COVID-19 vaccine. Repertoires were generated with immunoSEQ multiplex PCR, while TCRdb's copy carries only in-frame clones and drops some. The sample includes 130,000 to 150,000 clones, roughly 88% of them seen just once. The specimen was peripheral blood, collected on day 0 of AZD1222 vaccination. The receptor source for this set is an adult in good health.

The chain recombines TRBV9 with TRBJ2-7, with TRBD2 matching over 13 bases. The CDR3 extends over 19 amino acids. CDR1 is SGDLS and CDR2 is YYNGEE in the germline V gene. The V and J ends lost 2 bases and 0 bases, in that order; junction bases with no gene match: 11. CDR3 region: CASSVNSGLAGTSSYEQYF. As DNA, the CDR3 is TGTGCCAGCAGCGTTAACTCGGGACTAGCGGGGACAAGCTCCTACGAGCAGTACTTC.

Worth noting for this clone: The same CDR3 is also encoded by other DNA sequences in this sample. The rearrangement joins TRBV28 to TRBJ2-3; D is unresolved. The germline V gene encodes CDR1 MDHEN and CDR2 SYDVKM. This CDR3 has 12 residues. Trimming stripped 5 bases from V and 3 bases from J, with 6 bases between. CDR3 sequence (DNA): TGTGCCAGCAGTCTCCGTACAGATACGCAGTATTTT. This translates into CASSLRTDTQYF. The full variable domain, in which reference TRBV28 and TRBJ2-3 provide the parts outside the CDR3, is DVKVTQSSRYLVKRTGEKVFLECVQDMDHENMFWYRQDPGLGLRLIYFSYDVKMKEKGDIPEGYSVSREKKERFSLILESASTNQTSMYLCASSLRTDTQYFGPGTRLTVL.

This clone was recorded once. The chain joins TRBV7-3 to TRBJ2-7; D tentatively fits TRBD1 or TRBD2 (6 bases each). CDR1 and CDR2 from the germline V gene are SGHTA and FQGTGA. V was clipped by 2 bases and J by 5 bases, with 22 bases between them. The CDR3 is 17 amino acids. DNA for the CDR3: TGTGCCAGCAGCTTATTTGGGGGGCGACAGGAGGTGGACGAGCAGTACTTC. Translated: CASSLFGGRQEVDEQYF.

The table lists this clone with a few counts. The V call is TRBV6-2 or TRBV6-3, the J call TRBJ1-2; TRBD1 matches 9 bases. V dropped 2 bases and J dropped 8; count of bases not matched to a gene: 3. The CDR3 sequence is 13 residues long. The germline CDR1 and CDR2 sequences are MNHEY and SVGEGT. As DNA, the CDR3 is TGTGCCAGCAGTTACCGGGACAGGGACGGCTACACCTTC. Encoded protein: CASSYRDRDGYTF.

The rearrangement links TRBV28 to TRBJ1-2; 11 bases align to TRBD1. With V trimmed by 2 bases and J by 7 bases, 0 bases remained unmatched. Germline CDR1 reads MDHEN; CDR2 reads SYDVKM. This CDR3 is built from 13 residues. Here the CDR3 DNA reads TGTGCCAGCAGTTTAGGGACAGGGGGTGGCTACACCTTC. Translating gives CASSLGTGGGYTF.

The chain has TRBV27 and TRBJ2-3, with 12 positions matching TRBD1. CDR1 is MNHEY and CDR2 is SMNVEV in the germline V gene (reference sequence). J lost 2 bases, V lost 5 bases, and 11 bases had no gene match. The CDR3 sequence is 18 residues long. The CDR3 sequence: CASSLGQGALSPTDTQYF. DNA of the CDR3: TGTGCCAGCAGTCTGGGACAGGGGGCCCTCTCCCCCACAGATACGCAGTATTTT.

The rearrangement joins TRBV7-3 to TRBJ1-4, with D possibly TRBD1 on 5 matching bases. The germline gives CDR1 SGHTA, CDR2 FQGTGA. This CDR3 has 15 amino acids. V was shortened by 5 bases and J by 1 base, with 11 bases between the two germline ends. The CDR3 DNA reads TGTGCCAGCAGCCGCTCGGGGGGAACTAATGAAAAACTGTTTTTT. Protein: CASSRSGGTNEKLFF.

The rearrangement uses TRBV16 and TRBJ2-5; D is uncertain. The V gene's germline CDR1 is KGHSY and CDR2 FQNENV. This CDR3 region has 12 residues. V was shortened by 0 bases and J by 5 bases, with 4 bases between the two germline ends. The CDR3 sequence: CASSQSDETQYF. The CDR3 coding sequence is TGTGCCAGCAGCCAATCGGACGAGACCCAGTACTTC.

The chain recombines TRBV7-9 with TRBJ2-1; 9 bases align to TRBD1. After removal of 5 bases from V and 1 base from J, the junction contained 3 bases not matched to a gene. The CDR3 has 15 amino acids. From germline, CDR1 is SEHNR and CDR2 FQNEAQ (reference sequence). CDR3 in DNA: TGTGCCAGCAGCCAGGACAGGGGATCCTACAATGAGCAGTTCTTC. Amino acid sequence: CASSQDRGSYNEQFF. Full variable domain (missing parts from reference TRBV7-9 and TRBJ2-1): DTGVSQNPRHKITKRGQNVTFRCDPISEHNRLYWYRQTLGQGPEFLTYFQNEAQLEKSRLLSDRFSAERPKGSFSTLEIQRTEQGDSAMYLCASSQDRGSYNEQFFGPGTRLTVL.

The chain has TRBV4-1 and TRBJ1-1; D may be TRBD1 (5 bases). V shed 6 bases and J shed 1 base, with 12 bases lying between them. Germline values: CDR1 MGHRA, CDR2 YSYEKL. This CDR3 comprises 14 residues. CDR3 bases: TGCGCCAGCAGTCGCAGTGGACAGAACACTGAAGCTTTCTTT. Translating gives CASSRSGQNTEAFF.

The chain carries TRBV19 and TRBJ1-1, with 7 bases fitting TRBD1. CDR1 and CDR2 from the germline V gene are LNHDA and SQIVND (reference sequence). The CDR3 has 14 residues. V shed 6 bases and J 1 base; nucleotides not matched to a gene: 5. The CDR3 DNA reads as TGTGCCAGTAGGCAGGGACAGACGAACACTGAAGCTTTCTTT. Amino acids: CASRQGQTNTEAFF. Together with reference TRBV19 and TRBJ1-1, the CDR3 gives the full variable domain: DGGITQSPKYLFRKEGQNVTLSCEQNLNHDAMYWYRQDPGQGLRLIYYSQIVNDFQKGDIAEGYSVSREKKESFPLTVTSAQKNPTAFYLCASRQGQTNTEAFFGQGTRLTVV.

This clone has a handful of counts. The chain carries TRBV29-1 and TRBJ1-1; a weak D match, TRBD1 (5 bases). Germline CDR1 and CDR2: SQVTM and ANQGSEA. V lost 5 bases to trimming and J lost 3 bases, with 13 bases between them. The CDR3 totals 13 residues. DNA of the CDR3: TGCAGCGTTCGTCACCGGGGGGACACTGAAGCTTTCTTT. As protein: CSVRHRGDTEAFF.

The chain links TRBV7-9 to TRBJ1-2, with TRBD1 identical over 8 bases. The CDR3 totals 15 residues. CDR1 and CDR2 (germline): SEHNR, FQNEAQ (reference sequence). The junction had 9 bases not matched to a gene; V was cut back by 3 bases and J by 6 bases. CDR3 nucleotide sequence: TGTGCCAGCAGCTTTGTCGGACAGGGCGTGCATGGCTACACCTTC. It specifies CASSFVGQGVHGYTF.

This sequence joins TRBV7-6 and TRBJ1-5; TRBD1 matches at 7 bases. J gave up 4 bases and V 5 bases, and 8 bases lay outside the gene matches. This CDR3 has 15 residues. The germline gives CDR1 SGHVS, CDR2 FNYEAQ. CDR3 residues: CASSPNRGANQPQHF. CDR3 DNA: TGTGCCAGCAGCCCGAACAGGGGAGCTAATCAGCCCCAGCATTTT.

The J gene is TRBJ1-6, the V gene TRBV6-4; the match to TRBD1 covers 12 bases. Unmatched junction bases numbered 0, after V lost 3 bases and J lost 9 bases. CDR1 MRHNA and CDR2 SNTAGT come from the germline V gene. The CDR3 covers 14 residues. The CDR3 loop reads CASSEGQGASPLHF. The CDR3 DNA reads as TGTGCCAGCAGTGAGGGACAGGGGGCTTCACCCCTCCACTTT.

As DNA, the CDR3 is TGCGCCAGCAGCCAGACAGGGTTCCCCCGCTATGGCTACACCTTC. Encoded protein: CASSQTGFPRYGYTF. This sequence joins TRBV4-1 and TRBJ1-2, with 7 bases aligning to TRBD1. J lost 4 bases, V lost 3 bases, and 8 bases had no gene match. The CDR3 length is 15 residues. Germline-derived CDR1 and CDR2 are MGHRA and YSYEKL.

The chain combines TRBV3-1 (or the pseudogene TRBV3-2) with TRBJ1-6; tentative D call: TRBD1 (6 bases). Per the germline V gene, CDR1 is LGHDT and CDR2 is YNNKEL (reference sequence). V lost 4 bases to trimming and J lost 2 bases, with 24 bases between them. This CDR3 has 20 amino acids. CDR3 nucleotides: TGTGCCAGCAGCCTACGGGTACCCCAGGGGCGCGGGGCCTATAATTCACCCCTCCACTTT. Translating gives CASSLRVPQGRGAYNSPLHF.

This clone was found many times. The chain joins TRBV6-2 or TRBV6-3 to TRBJ1-2; D remains unclear. The CDR3 is 13 residues long. From germline, CDR1 is MNHEY and CDR2 SVGEGT. V lost 2 bases and J lost 2, with 6 bases in between. CDR3 in amino acids: CASSYDTNYGYTF. The DNA for the CDR3 is TGTGCCAGCAGTTACGACACCAACTATGGCTACACCTTC.

The genes are TRBV5-5 and TRBJ2-7; perhaps TRBD1 as D (6 bases). V gave up 1 base and J gave up 7 bases, with 9 bases separating them. This CDR3 region has 12 residues. Per the germline V gene, CDR1 is SGHKS and CDR2 is YYEKEE (reference sequence). The CDR3 nucleotides are TGTGCCAGCAGCTTGACAGGGTCTGAGCAGTACTTC. Translation: CASSLTGSEQYF. The whole variable domain, filled in from reference TRBV5-5 and TRBJ2-7, reads DAGVTQSPTHLIKTRGQQVTLRCSPISGHKSVSWYQQVLGQGPQFIFQYYEKEERGRGNFPDRFSARQFPNYSSELNVNALLLGDSALYLCASSLTGSEQYFGPGTRLTVT.

The V and J genes are TRBV12-3 or TRBV12-4 and TRBJ2-2; TRBD2 matches 8 bases. V lost 7 bases and J lost 8; bases outside the gene matches: 6. CDR3 length: 13 amino acids. The DNA for the CDR3 is TGTGCCAGCATCTCGGGGGGGCGTGGGGAGCTGTTTTTT. It yields the protein CASISGGRGELFF.

V gene TRBV7-9 combines with J gene TRBJ1-1; D unresolved. The V and J ends lost 2 bases and 0 bases respectively, with 4 bases between them. The CDR3 contains 13 residues. Germline V CDR1 and CDR2: SEHNR, FQNEAQ (reference sequence). The CDR3 is CASSLSVNTEAFF. The CDR3 DNA reads TGTGCCAGCAGCTTATCAGTGAACACTGAAGCTTTCTTT.

This sequence joins TRBV9 and TRBJ1-1, with D tentatively TRBD1 (5 bases). In germline, CDR1 is SGDLS, CDR2 YYNGEE. The germline V and J ends were trimmed by 4 bases and 7 bases, with 11 bases remaining between them. The CDR3 has 12 residues. The CDR3 is CASSLREGEAFF. The CDR3 bases are TGTGCCAGCAGCCTCAGGGAGGGTGAAGCTTTCTTT. Full variable domain (rest looked up from reference TRBV9 and TRBJ1-1): DSGVTQTPKHLITATGQRVTLRCSPRSGDLSVYWYQQSLDQGLQFLIQYYNGEERAKGNILERFSAQQFPDLHSELNLSSLELGDSALYFCASSLREGEAFFGQGTRLTVV.

The chain employs TRBV2 and TRBJ1-5; TRBD1 matches at 10 bases. Germline V gene lookup returns CDR1 SNHLY and CDR2 FYNNEI. J was trimmed by 4 bases and V by 7 bases; bases with no gene match: 4. The CDR3 runs to 14 residues. The CDR3 DNA reads as TGTGCCAGCATCCGGGACAGGGGTAATCAGCCCCAGCATTTT. Translation: CASIRDRGNQPQHF.

This clone has just one count. The rearrangement uses TRBV7-2 and TRBJ2-1, with TRBD1 matching 7 bases. V shed 4 bases, J shed 9 bases, and the junction held 6 bases outside the gene matches. The V gene's germline CDR1 is SGHTA and CDR2 FQGNSA. The CDR3 sequence is 13 residues long. The CDR3 nucleotides read TGTGCCAGCAGCTCCAGGGGGATCCTTGAGCAGTTCTTC. It encodes CASSSRGILEQFF.